These 16 T cell receptor beta chains were all obtained from the same sample, sequenced in a study of blood T cell repertoires in COVID-19. Assay used: immunoSEQ multiplex PCR; TCRdb lists only in-frame clones, some missing. Of some 5,700 clones listed, approximately 78% are singletons. Material: peripheral blood. The receptors come from a human donor with active COVID-19. The donor label of this sample is uncertain.

This clone was seen only a few times. V usage is TRBV6-2 or TRBV6-3 and J usage is TRBJ1-2; D is possibly TRBD1 (6 bases). Germline assignment: CDR1 MNHEY and CDR2 SVGEGT. V lost 2 bases and J lost 4, with 11 bases in between. CDR3 size: 14 residues. CDR3 loop: CASSYDAGAYGYTF. Written as DNA, the CDR3 is TGTGCCAGCAGTTACGATGCGGGGGCCTATGGCTACACCTTC.

The J gene is TRBJ1-4, the V gene TRBV2, with D unclear. This CDR3 comprises 15 residues. CDR1 SNHLY and CDR2 FYNNEI come from the germline V gene. Trimming took 7 bases from V and 0 from J, leaving 12 bases between them. CDR3 nucleotide sequence: TGTGCCAGCATGAAGGGCGGGGCAACTAATGAAAAACTGTTTTTT. Protein product: CASMKGGATNEKLFF.

The V and J genes are TRBV5-1 and TRBJ2-3; 7 bases fit TRBD2. The CDR3 has 13 residues. With 4 bases clipped from V and 5 bases from J, the junction kept 4 bases outside the gene matches. Germline V gives CDR1 SGHRS, CDR2 YFSETQ. CDR3 sequence: CASSTIAGDTQYF. CDR3 nucleotide sequence: TGCGCCAGCAGCACTATAGCGGGAGATACGCAGTATTTT.

The chain's CDR3 is CASGAGDSSYEQYF. The CDR3 DNA reads TGTGCCAGCGGCGCGGGGGACAGCTCCTACGAGCAGTACTTC. This sequence joins TRBV9 and TRBJ2-7; perhaps D is TRBD1 or TRBD2 (7 bases each). This CDR3 is built from 14 residues. V dropped 7 bases and J dropped 0 bases, with 14 bases sitting between them. Looked up from germline, CDR1 is SGDLS and CDR2 is YYNGEE.

This clone has just one count. The J gene is TRBJ2-2, the V gene TRBV7-9; D gene unclear. The CDR3 loop spans 13 amino acids. Trimming pared 7 bases from V and 7 bases from J, leaving 13 bases between. Germline V gene sequence: CDR1 SEHNR, CDR2 FQNEAQ (reference sequence). This CDR3 is CASNPGFVGELFF. CDR3 nucleotides: TGTGCCAGCAATCCAGGCTTCGTCGGGGAGCTGTTTTTT.

V gene TRBV4-3 combines with J gene TRBJ2-1, with TRBD2 matching over 13 bases. From germline, CDR1 is LGHNA and CDR2 YSLEER. The junction had 7 bases not matched to a gene; V was cut back by 4 bases and J by 10 bases. The CDR3 has 15 residues. CDR3 sequence (DNA): TGCGCCAGCAGCCTAGGACTAGCGGGAGCCGGGGAGCAGTTCTTC. It yields the protein CASSLGLAGAGEQFF.

The chain combines TRBV14 with TRBJ2-3; D might be TRBD2 (5 bases). This CDR3 contains 17 residues. V was cut by 0 bases and J by 4 bases, with 17 bases left in between. In germline, CDR1 is SGHDN, CDR2 FVKESK. The CDR3 bases are TGTGCCAGCAGCCAAGAGAGACGAGGGTTTAGTGCAGATACGCAGTATTTT. It is translated as CASSQERRGFSADTQYF.

The chain uses TRBV9 and TRBJ2-1, with a possible D match to TRBD2 (5 bases). Trimming took 3 bases from V and 5 from J, leaving 15 bases between them. Germline V gene lookup returns CDR1 SGDLS and CDR2 YYNGEE. This CDR3 comprises 15 residues. The CDR3 bases are TGTGCCAGCAGCGAGAACCCCTTCGGGGACAATGAGCAGTTCTTC. Its translation is CASSENPFGDNEQFF.

V gene TRBV10-3 combines with J gene TRBJ2-3, with D maybe TRBD2 (5 bases). Germline V gene sequence: CDR1 ENHRY, CDR2 SYGVKD. The CDR3 covers 16 residues. The V gene lost 2 bases and the J gene lost 8 bases, with 20 bases spanning the gap. The CDR3 sequence is CAISEPSEDVVGTQYF. The CDR3 DNA reads TGTGCCATCAGTGAGCCCTCGGAGGACGTCGTTGGTACGCAGTATTTT.

The rearrangement uses TRBV7-3 and TRBJ2-1; 14 positions match TRBD2. The CDR3 is 13 amino acids. V lost 5 bases to trimming and J lost 10 bases; unmatched junction nucleotides: 1. The germline CDR1 and CDR2 sequences are SGHTA and FQGTGA. The DNA for the CDR3 is TGTGCCAGCAGCCGACTAGCGGGAGGGGAGCAGTTCTTC. This gives the protein CASSRLAGGEQFF.

In its sample, this clone was seen a few times. The chain uses TRBV7-9 and TRBJ2-7; no firm D call. V gave up 5 bases and J gave up 3 bases, with 5 bases separating them. Germline-derived CDR1 and CDR2 are SEHNR and FQNEAQ (reference sequence). CDR3 size: 11 residues. This CDR3 is CASSRVYEQYF. The CDR3 nucleotides read TGTGCCAGCAGCCGGGTCTACGAGCAGTACTTC.

The rearrangement uses TRBV19 and TRBJ2-3; D possibly corresponds to TRBD2 (6 bases). The ends were cut back, 4 bases at V and 0 bases at J, with 11 bases in the middle. The germline V gene encodes CDR1 LNHDA and CDR2 SQIVND (reference sequence). The CDR3 is 15 residues long. In nucleotides, the CDR3 is TGTGCCAGTAGTAGGGGGGTCTCTAGCACAGATACGCAGTATTTT. Translated, it gives CASSRGVSSTDTQYF. Full variable domain (remainder filled in from reference TRBV19 and TRBJ2-3): DGGITQSPKYLFRKEGQNVTLSCEQNLNHDAMYWYRQDPGQGLRLIYYSQIVNDFQKGDIAEGYSVSREKKESFPLTVTSAQKNPTAFYLCASSRGVSSTDTQYFGPGTRLTVL.

This sequence joins TRBV6-1 and TRBJ2-2; D remains unclear. Germline CDR1 is MNHNS and CDR2 is SASEGT. Trimming took off 2 bases at V and 5 bases at J, with 6 bases between the two ends. The CDR3 extends over 13 amino acids. DNA for the CDR3: TGTGCCAGCAGTGAAAGAGAGACCGGGGAGCTGTTTTTT. Translating it yields CASSERETGELFF.

This clone was observed a single time. This chain connects TRBV4-2 to TRBJ1-4, with D possibly TRBD1 on 6 matching bases. Trimming cost V 0 bases and J 7 bases, with 18 bases left between them. The CDR3 length is 17 residues. Per the germline V gene, CDR1 is LGHNA and CDR2 is YNFKEQ. In DNA, the CDR3 is TGTGCCAGCAGCCAAGACGGGGTAGGGGGGGCCAGTGAAAAACTGTTTTTT. Its protein is CASSQDGVGGASEKLFF.

The chain carries TRBV7-3 and TRBJ2-1; TRBD2 aligns across 10 bases. Trimming cost V 5 bases and J 0 bases; bases outside gene matches: 13. The CDR3 runs 19 residues. Germline assignment: CDR1 SGHTA and CDR2 FQGTGA. In nucleotides, the CDR3 is TGTGCCAGCAGCCCAATCGCCAGCGGGAGGGTCAACTCCTACAATGAGCAGTTCTTC. Protein product: CASSPIASGRVNSYNEQFF.

The chain carries TRBV29-1 and TRBJ2-1; 9 nucleotides match TRBD1. The germline V gene encodes CDR1 SQVTM and CDR2 ANQGSEA. With V trimmed by 7 bases and J by 1 base, 5 bases remained unmatched. CDR3 length: 14 amino acids. The CDR3 coding sequence is TGCAGCGGAAGGGGACAGGGTTCCTACAATGAGCAGTTCTTC. Amino acid sequence: CSGRGQGSYNEQFF.